These T cell receptor beta chains were read from a single sample in a study of breast tumors, draining lymph nodes, adjacent tissues. TCRdb re-analysed the multiplex PCR reads in MiXCR, keeping a single row per CDR3 protein. The sample yields about 180,000 distinct CDR3 sequences, 33% seen once. The sequencing input was axillary lymph node tissue. Receptor source: a female donor with breast cancer. Some clones in this sample may be carry-over from other donors' samples. The CDR3 runs from the conserved cysteine through the conserved F or W. Fields, in order: CDR3 length, clone size, J gene, D gene, V gene, CDR3 DNA, CDR3 protein. A D gene is named only where the DNA matches it firmly. Clone size is not always given. Where it is, it says once, few, many or a class for expanded clones.

cdr3_length: 14; clone_size: NA; j_call: TRBJ2-3; d_call: NA; v_call: TRBV10-2; cdr3_nt: TGTGCCAGCACGGGGGCCCGTAACACAGATACGCAGTATTTT; cdr3_aa: CASTGARNTDTQYF
cdr3_length: 15; clone_size: NA; j_call: TRBJ2-1; d_call: TRBD2; v_call: TRBV11-2; cdr3_nt: TGTGCCAGCAGCACCACTAGCGGGGCTTGGAATGGGCAGTTCTTC; cdr3_aa: CASSTTSGAWNGQFF
cdr3_length: 14; clone_size: NA; j_call: TRBJ2-4; d_call: NA; v_call: TRBV18; cdr3_nt: TGTGCCAGCTCACCATACCCTTCCGCGGACATTCAGTACTTC; cdr3_aa: CASSPYPSADIQYF
cdr3_length: 13; clone_size: many; j_call: TRBJ2-7; d_call: NA; v_call: TRBV7-2; cdr3_nt: TGTGCCAGCAGCTTTCCCGGGACTTACGAGCAGTACTTC; cdr3_aa: CASSFPGTYEQYF
cdr3_length: 16; clone_size: many; j_call: TRBJ2-5; d_call: NA; v_call: TRBV11-2; cdr3_nt: TGTGCCAGCAGCTTAGGGGAACCCACTAGAGGGGAGACCCAGTACTTC; cdr3_aa: CASSLGEPTRGETQYF
cdr3_length: 15; clone_size: many; j_call: TRBJ1-2; d_call: NA; v_call: TRBV11-2; cdr3_nt: TGTGCCAGCAGCTTAGGTTTTGGAGGAGGATATGGCTACACCTTC; cdr3_aa: CASSLGFGGGYGYTF
cdr3_length: 12; clone_size: many; j_call: TRBJ2-5; d_call: NA; v_call: TRBV20-1; cdr3_nt: TGCAGTGCCACCTGGCGAGGGGAGACCCAGTACTTC; cdr3_aa: CSATWRGETQYF
cdr3_length: 14; clone_size: many; j_call: TRBJ2-7; d_call: NA; v_call: TRBV4-1; cdr3_nt: TGCGCCAGCAGCCCAAGAACTACAGGGAACGAGCAGTACTTC; cdr3_aa: CASSPRTTGNEQYF
cdr3_length: 15; clone_size: many; j_call: TRBJ1-4; d_call: TRBD1; v_call: TRBV5-1; cdr3_nt: TGCGCCAGCAGCTTGGTCGGGACAGGGGGTGAAAAACTGTTTTTT; cdr3_aa: CASSLVGTGGEKLFF
cdr3_length: 14; clone_size: NA; j_call: TRBJ1-2; d_call: NA; v_call: TRBV5-6; cdr3_nt: TGTGCCAGCAGCTTGGACCCAGCCGTCTACGGCTACACCTTC; cdr3_aa: CASSLDPAVYGYTF
cdr3_length: 16; clone_size: NA; j_call: TRBJ1-4; d_call: TRBD1; v_call: TRBV7-9; cdr3_nt: TGTGCCAGCAGCGGACGGACAGGGGGCGCCGGGGAAAAACTGTTTTTT; cdr3_aa: CASSGRTGGAGEKLFF
cdr3_length: 15; clone_size: many; j_call: TRBJ1-4; d_call: NA; v_call: TRBV6-5; cdr3_nt: TGTGCCAGCAGTTCCCAGGGTAGGGCTAATGAAAAACTGTTTTTT; cdr3_aa: CASSSQGRANEKLFF
cdr3_length: 16; clone_size: many; j_call: TRBJ1-4; d_call: NA; v_call: TRBV7-2; cdr3_nt: TGTGCCAGCAGCTTAGGATCAGGGAATCAAGGTGAAAAACTGTTTTTT; cdr3_aa: CASSLGSGNQGEKLFF
cdr3_length: 13; clone_size: once; j_call: TRBJ1-6; d_call: NA; v_call: TRBV11-2; cdr3_nt: TGTGCCAGCAGCCCCCGGACTAGCGGGAGGTTCCACTTT; cdr3_aa: CASSPRTSGRFHF
cdr3_length: 16; clone_size: few; j_call: TRBJ1-2; d_call: NA; v_call: TRBV6-1; cdr3_nt: TGTGCCAGCAGTGCCCCGACAGGACTTCTTATCTATGGCTACACCTTC; cdr3_aa: CASSAPTGLLIYGYTF
cdr3_length: 13; clone_size: NA; j_call: TRBJ2-3; d_call: NA; v_call: TRBV20-1; cdr3_nt: TGCAGTGCTCCAAATACAGGGTTACAAACGCAGTATTTT; cdr3_aa: CSAPNTGLQTQYF